One and the same sample provided the 13 T cell receptor beta chains below, sequenced in a study of Tregs in tolerant kidney transplant recipients. TCRdb's table, derived via immunoSEQ multiplex PCR, lists solely in-frame clones and lacks some. This sample has some 90,000 clones, with more than 80% found just once. The sample consisted of CD8+ T cells from blood. The receptors stem from a human donor in good health.

V and J are TRBV18 and TRBJ2-1, with TRBD2 identical over 15 bases. Germline V gene lookup returns CDR1 KGHSH and CDR2 LQKENI. The CDR3 loop spans 22 amino acids. J lost 8 bases, V lost 6 bases, and 26 bases had no gene match. CDR3 sequence: CASSGLRGTEGLAGGPWDEQFF. In DNA form, the CDR3 reads TGTGCCAGCTCGGGGCTCAGAGGGACAGAAGGACTAGCGGGAGGGCCCTGGGATGAGCAGTTCTTC.

A word on this clone: One end of the junction varies from germline; a read error may be responsible. The chain employs TRBV9 and TRBJ2-3; tentatively, D is TRBD1 (5 bases). Germline-derived CDR1 and CDR2 are SGDLS and YYNGEE. CDR3 length: 12 amino acids. The CDR3 DNA is TGTGCCAGCAGCGCCTTGACAGATGCGCAGTATTTT. The encoded protein is CASSALTDAQYF.

This sequence joins TRBV27 and TRBJ1-1; no definite D call. The CDR3 sequence is 15 residues long. Trimming left V 4 bases short and J 1 base short, with 13 bases between. Germline V gives CDR1 MNHEY, CDR2 SMNVEV (reference sequence). The CDR3 spells CASSSIDPWNTEAFF. The CDR3 nucleotides read TGTGCCAGCAGTTCCATCGATCCATGGAACACTGAAGCTTTCTTT.

V is TRBV7-9 and J is TRBJ1-4; D remains unclear. Trimming removed 3 bases at V and 13 bases at J, with 15 bases between. Germline CDR1 is SEHNR and CDR2 is FQNEAQ (reference sequence). The CDR3 is 13 residues long. The CDR3 here is CASSFGSSPLLFF. The CDR3 bases are TGTGCCAGCAGCTTTGGGTCTTCCCCACTACTGTTTTTT.

This rearrangement joins TRBV21-1 to TRBJ2-7; no check of the table's D call, TRBD2, against the DNA was made. TRBV21-1 is a pseudogene segment. The length of the CDR3 is 15 residues. In DNA, the CDR3 is TGTGCCAGCAGCAAGACTAGCGGGGGGCACTACGAGCAGTACTTC. It is translated as CASSKTSGGHYEQYF.

J is TRBJ2-7 and V is TRBV18; tentative D call: TRBD2 (6 bases). This CDR3 is 16 amino acids long. Between the trimmed V and J ends, which lost 2 bases and 0 bases, there was a span of 14 bases. Looked up from germline, CDR1 is KGHSH and CDR2 is LQKENI. The CDR3 loop is CASSPGPSGSSYEQYF. Written as DNA, the CDR3 is TGTGCCAGCTCACCAGGGCCAAGCGGGTCCTCCTACGAGCAGTACTTC.

This clone was observed once. This rearrangement joins TRBV19 to TRBJ1-2, with D maybe TRBD1 (5 bases). This CDR3 contains 12 residues. CDR1 is LNHDA and CDR2 is SQIVND in the germline V gene (reference sequence). Trimming took off 10 bases at V and 4 bases at J, with 13 bases between the two ends. The CDR3 DNA follows: TGTGCCACCCGGTGGGGGGTCTATGGCTACACCTTC. This sequence encodes CATRWGVYGYTF.

The genes are TRBV7-8 and TRBJ1-4; tentative D call: TRBD1 (6 bases). Between the trimmed V and J ends, which lost 1 base and 5 bases, there was a span of 11 bases. The CDR3 is 15 amino acids. Germline assignment: CDR1 SGHVS and CDR2 FQNEAQ. DNA for the CDR3: TGTGCCAGCAGCTTAGTGGGGGGCGAGAATGAAAAACTGTTTTTT. Translation: CASSLVGGENEKLFF.

This chain links TRBV7-9 with TRBJ2-7; tentative D call: TRBD1 (5 bases). Germline CDR1 SEHNR, CDR2 FQNEAQ (reference sequence). The length of the CDR3 is 12 residues. V gave up 6 bases and J gave up 5 bases, with 11 bases separating them. CDR3 bases: TGTGCCAGCAGAACCCAGGGTAACGAGCAGTACTTC. This gives the protein CASRTQGNEQYF.

V gene TRBV10-3 combines with J gene TRBJ2-7; no definite D call. Germline values: CDR1 ENHRY, CDR2 SYGVKD. The CDR3 is 13 residues long. V lost 0 bases to trimming and J lost 3 bases, with 6 bases between them. The DNA of the CDR3 is TGTGCCATCAGTGAGTCAAGGAACTACGAGCAGTACTTC. Amino acid sequence: CAISESRNYEQYF.

The chain joins TRBV15 to TRBJ2-7; 8 nucleotides align to TRBD2. The CDR3 has 12 residues. CDR1 and CDR2 from the germline V gene are LNHNV and YYDKDF (reference sequence). V gave up 10 bases and J gave up 2 bases; unmatched junction bases: 4. The CDR3 sequence: CASGTRAYEQYF. In DNA, the CDR3 is TGTGCCAGCGGGACTAGAGCCTACGAGCAGTACTTC.

The chain couples TRBV6-5 to TRBJ1-4; TRBD1 aligns across 7 bases. Germline loops: CDR1 MNHEY, CDR2 SVGAGI. The J segment lost 4 bases and the V segment lost 6 bases, leaving 8 bases of the junction unmatched. CDR3 length: 15 amino acids. For the CDR3, the DNA is TGTGCCAGCAGAGACACGGGACAGAATAATGAAAAACTGTTTTTT. Residues: CASRDTGQNNEKLFF.

The count of this clone is one. V usage is TRBV27 and J usage is TRBJ2-1, with TRBD1 matching 10 bases. This CDR3 spans 16 amino acids. The trim removed 5 bases at V and 6 bases at J, leaving 10 bases unmatched. Germline values: CDR1 MNHEY, CDR2 SMNVEV (reference sequence). The CDR3 region is CASSTWDRGLFNEQFF. Written as DNA, the CDR3 is TGTGCCAGCAGTACCTGGGACAGGGGATTATTCAATGAGCAGTTCTTC.